A single sample gave rise to the 25 T cell receptor beta chains below, sequenced in a study of beta chain features in type 1 diabetes. What was sequenced were expressed TCRB transcripts, since all of the isolated RNA had been reverse transcribed. Profiled with immunoSEQ multiplex PCR; TCRdb holds only in-frame clones, not every one. The table lists about 360,000 clones, around 12% of them singletons. The source material was naive CD4+ T cells from blood. The receptors were sampled from a man aged 18 to 29 in good health.

The chain employs TRBV7-9 and TRBJ2-5; 8 bases fit TRBD1. The germline V gene has CDR1 SEHNR and CDR2 FQNEAQ (reference sequence). The V and J ends lost 5 bases and 1 base, in that order; junction bases with no gene match: 12. The CDR3 loop spans 17 amino acids. The CDR3 DNA reads as TGTGCCAGCAGCCCCTTTCGGTCAGGGGGCAGCCAAGAGACCCAGTACTTC. It translates to CASSPFRSGGSQETQYF.

The V and J genes are TRBV7-8 and TRBJ2-5; 8 nucleotides line up with TRBD1. Germline trimming cut 2 bases from V and 1 base from J; bases unmatched to any gene: 3. This CDR3 contains 15 residues. Germline assignment: CDR1 SGHVS and CDR2 FQNEAQ. Written as DNA, the CDR3 is TGTGCCAGCAGCTTACAGGGGGCCATCCAAGAGACCCAGTACTTC. This translates into CASSLQGAIQETQYF. Together with reference TRBV7-8 and TRBJ2-5, the CDR3 gives the full variable domain: GAGVSQSPRYKVAKRGQDVALRCDPISGHVSLFWYQQALGQGPEFLTYFQNEAQLDKSGLPSDRFFAERPEGSVSTLKIQRTQQEDSAVYLCASSLQGAIQETQYFGPGTRLLVL.

The chain links TRBV28 to TRBJ2-7, with 10 bases fitting TRBD1. After removal of 5 bases from V and 2 bases from J, the junction contained 6 bases not matched to a gene. The CDR3 is made up of 15 amino acids. Germline lookup yields CDR1 MDHEN and CDR2 SYDVKM. As DNA, the CDR3 is TGTGCCAGCAGTCACCCCGGGACAGGGGCCTACGAGCAGTACTTC. Translated: CASSHPGTGAYEQYF.

The V gene is TRBV9, the J gene TRBJ2-3, with 8 nucleotides matching TRBD2. This CDR3 is 20 amino acids long. Germline V gene data show CDR1 as SGDLS and CDR2 as YYNGEE. V was pared by 0 bases and J by 2 bases, with 17 bases of the junction left unmatched. The chain's CDR3 is CASSVDQRGSRSLATDTQYF. CDR3 DNA: TGTGCCAGCAGCGTAGACCAGCGGGGGAGCCGGAGTCTCGCCACAGATACGCAGTATTTT.

The chain uses TRBV4-2 and TRBJ2-7; D perhaps matches TRBD2 (6 bases). Germline V gene lookup returns CDR1 LGHNA and CDR2 YNFKEQ. Trimming cost V 1 base and J 2 bases, with 6 bases left between them. CDR3 size: 13 residues. CDR3 bases: TGTGCCAGCAGCCAAGGGACTACCTACGAGCAGTACTTC. As protein: CASSQGTTYEQYF.

This clone was counted between two and nine times. The DNA is left out, because the CDR3 cannot be placed on it with certainty; the CDR3 is given as TCRdb lists it. J is TRBJ2-1 and V is TRBV9; the table gives TRBD2 as D, unverified against the DNA. The CDR3 has 16 residues if both end residues are counted. CDR1 is SGDLS and CDR2 is YYNGEE in the germline V gene. The CDR3 sequence is CASSVGGGSPVGEKFF.

The V gene is TRBV9, the J gene TRBJ1-3; maybe TRBD1 (6 bases). V lost 0 bases and J lost 0, with 16 bases in between. The CDR3 loop spans 18 amino acids. The V gene's germline CDR1 is SGDLS and CDR2 YYNGEE. DNA of the CDR3: TGTGCCAGCAGCGTAGCAGTCCCAGGGGCCCCCTCTGGAAACACCATATATTTT. Protein sequence: CASSVAVPGAPSGNTIYF.

This chain links TRBV11-3 with TRBJ2-1; TRBD2 agrees at 11 bases. V lost 0 bases to trimming and J lost 6 bases; unmatched junction nucleotides: 7. This CDR3 region has 17 residues. CDR1 and CDR2 (germline): SGHNT, YENEEA. The CDR3 spells CASSLDYGLAGGNEQFF. The CDR3 nucleotides are TGTGCCAGCAGCTTAGATTACGGCCTAGCGGGAGGCAATGAGCAGTTCTTC.

V is TRBV14 and J is TRBJ2-7; 7 positions match TRBD2. CDR1 is SGHDN and CDR2 is FVKESK in the germline V gene. The V and J ends lost 7 bases and 6 bases, in that order; junction bases with no gene match: 9. The CDR3 runs 13 residues. The CDR3 region is CASTRTSVTEQYF. For the CDR3, the DNA is TGTGCCAGCACCCGGACTAGTGTCACCGAGCAGTACTTC.

In this sample, this clone turned up a few times. The chain links TRBV7-3 to TRBJ1-1; weak D call: TRBD1 (6 bases). The length of the CDR3 is 14 residues. V was cut by 4 bases and J by 0 bases, with 9 bases left in between. Germline V gene lookup returns CDR1 SGHTA and CDR2 FQGTGA. CDR3 residues: CASSSTGLNTEAFF. Here the CDR3 DNA reads TGTGCCAGCAGCTCGACAGGATTGAACACTGAAGCTTTCTTT.

The chain is built from TRBV10-3 and TRBJ1-5; D uncertain. Germline V lookup: CDR1 ENHRY, CDR2 SYGVKD. V lost 6 bases, J lost 3 bases, and 9 bases lay in between. The CDR3 totals 13 residues. CDR3 protein: CAISPRDNQPQHF. In DNA form, the CDR3 reads TGTGCCATCAGCCCTCGGGACAATCAGCCCCAGCATTTT.

This clone was observed a few times. The chain is built from TRBV28 and TRBJ1-2; 11 positions agree with TRBD1. The ends lost 3 bases at V and 5 bases at J; junction bases unmatched: 5. Germline CDR1 reads MDHEN; CDR2 reads SYDVKM. The CDR3 has 15 amino acids. This chain's CDR3 is CASSFGQGAYYGYTF. CDR3 DNA sequence: TGTGCCAGCAGTTTCGGACAGGGGGCTTATTATGGCTACACCTTC.

This chain uses TRBV18 with TRBJ2-3, with a weak D call TRBD1 (5 bases). The V gene lost 6 bases and the J gene lost 2 bases, with 15 bases spanning the gap. From germline, CDR1 is KGHSH and CDR2 LQKENI. The CDR3 is made up of 15 amino acids. CDR3 protein: CASSSQETPTDTQYF. In nucleotides, the CDR3 is TGTGCCAGCTCCTCACAGGAGACTCCCACAGATACGCAGTATTTT.

This clone has a handful of counts. The chain is built from TRBV19 and TRBJ2-1, with 7 bases lining up with TRBD1. J lost 1 base, V lost 7 bases, and 7 bases had no gene match. The CDR3 loop spans 15 amino acids. The germline V gene encodes CDR1 LNHDA and CDR2 SQIVND (reference sequence). The CDR3 sequence is CASKHTGDSYNEQFF. The CDR3, as DNA: TGTGCCAGTAAACACACAGGGGATTCCTACAATGAGCAGTTCTTC.

The V gene is TRBV14, the J gene TRBJ2-5, with 8 bases fitting TRBD1. The CDR3 covers 18 residues. Germline trimming cut 2 bases from V and 4 bases from J; bases unmatched to any gene: 15. The V gene's germline CDR1 is SGHDN and CDR2 FVKESK. DNA of the CDR3: TGTGCCAGCAGCCAATACAGGGGGTCGGACGGAATGACAGAGACCCAGTACTTC. Encoded protein: CASSQYRGSDGMTETQYF.

The chain uses TRBV11-2 and TRBJ2-5, with TRBD2 matching over 8 bases. Germline trimming cut 1 base from V and 4 bases from J; bases unmatched to any gene: 2. There are 14 residues in the CDR3. Per germline, CDR1 SGHAT and CDR2 FQNNGV. Here the CDR3 reads CASSLARGVETQYF. The CDR3 DNA follows: TGTGCCAGCAGCTTAGCGCGGGGGGTAGAGACCCAGTACTTC. Filled out from reference TRBV11-2 and TRBJ2-5, the complete variable domain reads EAGVAQSPRYKIIEKRQSVAFWCNPISGHATLYWYQQILGQGPKLLIQFQNNGVVDDSQLPKDRFSAERLKGVDSTLKIQPAKLEDSAVYLCASSLARGVETQYFGPGTRLLVL.

The sample holds one count of this clone. The rearrangement joins TRBV4-1 to TRBJ2-1, with 9 bases that match TRBD1. J was trimmed by 8 bases and V by 2 bases; bases with no gene match: 10. Looked up from germline, CDR1 is MGHRA and CDR2 is YSYEKL. The CDR3 contains 16 residues. CDR3 nucleotides: TGCGCCAGCAGCCAATCTACAGGGGGCGTGAGCGATGAGCAGTTCTTC. Protein: CASSQSTGGVSDEQFF.

V usage is TRBV5-6 and J usage is TRBJ2-3, with TRBD1 matching 7 bases. Germline-derived CDR1 and CDR2 are SGHDT and YYEEEE. Trimming cost V 3 bases and J 0 bases; bases outside gene matches: 1. The CDR3 runs to 14 residues. DNA of the CDR3: TGTGCCAGCAGCTGGGGACAGAGCACAGATACGCAGTATTTT. Its translation is CASSWGQSTDTQYF.

The V and J genes are TRBV19 and TRBJ2-1; a weak D match, TRBD2 (6 bases). CDR3 size: 14 residues. The germline V gene encodes CDR1 LNHDA and CDR2 SQIVND (reference sequence). Trimming removed 3 bases from V and 7 bases from J, with 13 bases in between. In DNA form, the CDR3 reads TGTGCCAGTAGTATGAGGCGGGCGGGGAATGAGCAGTTCTTC. Protein sequence: CASSMRRAGNEQFF.

This chain joins TRBV30 and TRBJ1-2; D unresolved. CDR3 size: 13 residues. Deletions cut 2 bases from V and 2 bases from J, with 9 bases between. Germline V gives CDR1 GTSNPN, CDR2 SVGIG (reference sequence). The CDR3 here is CAWSRSRNYGYTF. The CDR3 nucleotides are TGTGCCTGGAGTCGATCTCGGAACTATGGCTACACCTTC.

This clone was counted between two and nine times. The J gene is TRBJ2-7, the V gene TRBV7-2, with 7 bases fitting TRBD1. This CDR3 region has 14 residues. Trimming took 2 bases from V and 6 from J; bases not matched to a gene: 7. Looked up from germline, CDR1 is SGHTA and CDR2 is FQGNSA. The CDR3 is CASSLRQGSVEQYF. In nucleotides, the CDR3 is TGTGCCAGCAGCTTAAGACAGGGTTCCGTCGAGCAGTACTTC.

This clone was seen a few times. The rearrangement links TRBV4-2 to TRBJ2-3; 8 positions agree with TRBD1. The germline V gene encodes CDR1 LGHNA and CDR2 YNFKEQ. The V segment lost 3 bases and the J segment 7 bases; nucleotides outside the gene matches: 6. This CDR3 spans 14 amino acids. CDR3 sequence: CASSQWTGRNTQYF. CDR3 nucleotide sequence: TGTGCCAGCAGCCAGTGGACAGGGAGAAATACGCAGTATTTT.

This clone was picked up a small number of times. The chain uses TRBV7-2 and TRBJ1-5, with a weak D call TRBD1 (6 bases). Germline V gene sequence: CDR1 SGHTA, CDR2 FQGNSA. The CDR3 extends over 12 amino acids. The V and J ends lost 6 bases and 7 bases respectively, with 10 bases between them. In DNA, the CDR3 is TGTGCCAGCAGTTATACAGGGCAGCCCCAGCATTTT. Translation: CASSYTGQPQHF.

The V and J genes are TRBV4-1 and TRBJ2-7; 8 nucleotides align to TRBD2. From germline, CDR1 is MGHRA and CDR2 YSYEKL. With 4 bases clipped from V and 2 bases from J, the junction kept 7 bases outside the gene matches. CDR3 length: 15 amino acids. The DNA for the CDR3 is TGCGCCAGCAGCCCGGAGCGGGGGCAGACCTACGAGCAGTACTTC. It codes for CASSPERGQTYEQYF.

V gene TRBV6-5 combines with J gene TRBJ2-5; D perhaps matches TRBD2 (7 bases). This CDR3 contains 14 residues. Germline V lookup: CDR1 MNHEY, CDR2 SVGAGI. Trimming cost V 6 bases and J 4 bases, with 15 bases left between them. DNA for the CDR3: TGTGCCAGCAGCTACGTCGGGGGGCGAGAGACCCAGTACTTC. This gives the protein CASSYVGGRETQYF.